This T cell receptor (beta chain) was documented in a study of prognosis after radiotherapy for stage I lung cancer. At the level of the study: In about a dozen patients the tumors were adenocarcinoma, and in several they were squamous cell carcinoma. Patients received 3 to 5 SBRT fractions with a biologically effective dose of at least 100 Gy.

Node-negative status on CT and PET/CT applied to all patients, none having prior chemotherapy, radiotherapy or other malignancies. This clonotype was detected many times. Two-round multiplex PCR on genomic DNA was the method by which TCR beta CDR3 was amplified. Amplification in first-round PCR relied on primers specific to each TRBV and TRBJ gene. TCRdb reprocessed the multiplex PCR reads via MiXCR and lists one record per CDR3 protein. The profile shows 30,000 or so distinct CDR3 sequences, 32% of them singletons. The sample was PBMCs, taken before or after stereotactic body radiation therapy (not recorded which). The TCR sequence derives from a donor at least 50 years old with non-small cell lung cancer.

The DNA of the CDR3 is TGCGCCAGCACACCCACAGGGGAGTCGAACACTGAAGCTTTCTTT. Its translation is CASTPTGESNTEAFF. The rearrangement uses TRBV5-1 and TRBJ1-1; 7 bases line up with TRBD1. CDR3 length: 15 amino acids. Germline lookup yields CDR1 SGHRS and CDR2 YFSETQ. Trimming took 6 bases from V and 1 from J; bases not matched to a gene: 9.